What follows are 20 T cell receptor beta chains derived from one specimen sequenced in a study of T cell repertoires in cytomegalovirus infection (dated by TCRdb to the late 2010s). Their antigens are not known. Sequencing instrument: Illumina HiSeq 1500. TCRdb reran the public reads through fastp at Q25 and MiXCR, keeping productive beta chains. Each CDR3 protein gets just one entry, which takes the most common genes and DNA from the rows behind it. Present in this sample are some 500,000 distinct CDR3 sequences, roughly a third of which were seen just once. The top ten clones comprise roughly a sixth of the sample. Interpreted using the paper, the treatment or condition label stands for: in vitro stimulation with specific CMV peptide epitopes to enrich CMV-specific T cells. The sequences come from cultured PBMCs, collected from culture after CMV antigen stimulation. These receptors all stem from a human donor in good health (CMV status not recorded). Some clones in this sample may be carry-over from other donors' samples.

This clonotype was counted only a few times. The chain combines TRBV12-3 or TRBV12-4 with TRBJ1-3; 7 bases map to TRBD1. The trim removed 6 bases at V and 0 bases at J, leaving 8 bases unmatched. The CDR3 is 16 amino acids. CDR3 nucleotide sequence: TGTGCCAGCAGCCGGGGGACAGACCCCTCTGGAAACACCATATATTTT. As protein: CASSRGTDPSGNTIYF.

This rearrangement joins TRBV10-3 to TRBJ2-2; no clear D. Per the germline V gene, CDR1 is ENHRY and CDR2 is SYGVKD. The CDR3 extends over 12 amino acids. Trimming cost V 6 bases and J 7 bases, with 9 bases left between them. CDR3 loop: CAIRWIDGELFF. The CDR3 DNA reads as TGTGCCATCAGGTGGATCGACGGGGAGCTGTTTTTT.

The chain carries TRBV7-2 and TRBJ2-1; 8 nucleotides match TRBD2. The germline gives CDR1 SGHTA, CDR2 FQGNSA. The trim removed 2 bases at V and 7 bases at J, leaving 16 bases unmatched. The CDR3 covers 18 residues. The CDR3 DNA reads as TGTGCCAGCAGCTTATCAGCGGGAGCCCGTCACAAGGGGAATGAGCAGTTCTTC. Protein sequence: CASSLSAGARHKGNEQFF. The full variable domain, completed using reference TRBV7-2 and TRBJ2-1, is GAGVSQSPSNKVTEKGKDVELRCDPISGHTALYWYRQSLGQGLEFLIYFQGNSAPDKSGLPSDRFSAERTGGSVSTLTIQRTQQEDSAVYLCASSLSAGARHKGNEQFFGPGTRLTVL.

This clonotype was found once. The genes are TRBV19 and TRBJ1-5; 12 nucleotides line up with TRBD1. Trimming removed 6 bases from V and 6 bases from J; junction bases left unmatched: 3. The CDR3 loop spans 14 amino acids. CDR1 is LNHDA and CDR2 is SQIVND in the germline V gene (reference sequence). CDR3 sequence: CASRGQGALQPQHF. The CDR3 DNA reads as TGTGCCAGTAGGGGACAGGGGGCTCTTCAGCCCCAGCATTTT.

This clonotype has more than one count but fewer than ten. The rearrangement uses TRBV6-6 and TRBJ2-7, with D possibly matching TRBD2 (8 bases). The CDR3 has 16 amino acids. V lost 5 bases and J 3 bases, leaving 20 bases between the germline ends. Germline V gene sequence: CDR1 MNHNY, CDR2 SVGAGI (reference sequence). The CDR3 nucleotides read TGTGCCAGCAGTACTGAACTACAGGGGACTAGCTACGAGCAGTACTTC. Its protein is CASSTELQGTSYEQYF.

Many counts were recorded for this clonotype. The J gene is TRBJ2-3, the V gene TRBV7-2; D might be TRBD2 (6 bases). The V end was cut by 2 bases, the J end by 3 bases, with 12 bases between. This CDR3 comprises 15 residues. Germline V gene sequence: CDR1 SGHTA, CDR2 FQGNSA. The CDR3, as DNA: TGTGCCAGCAGCTTATTGGGAGGAGAGACAGATACGCAGTATTTT. The encoded protein is CASSLLGGETDTQYF.

This clonotype has just a few counts. This chain links TRBV27 with TRBJ1-5; TRBD1 aligns across 7 bases. V lost 5 bases to trimming and J lost 5 bases; unmatched junction nucleotides: 9. CDR3 size: 15 residues. Germline V lookup: CDR1 MNHEY, CDR2 SMNVEV (reference sequence). The CDR3 DNA reads TGTGCCAGCAGTCCGACCTCGACAGGGCATCAGCCCCAGCATTTT. It translates to CASSPTSTGHQPQHF.

This clonotype was counted ten times or more. CDR3 sequence reads: CASSEGAKNIQYF. The CDR3 DNA reads TGTGCCAGCAGCGAGGGGGCCAAAAACATTCAGTACTTC. This chain uses TRBV7-9 with TRBJ2-4; the D call may be TRBD1 or TRBD2 (5 bases each). CDR3 size: 13 residues. The germline V gene encodes CDR1 SEHNR and CDR2 FQNEAQ (reference sequence). V lost 5 bases to trimming and J lost 1 base, with 6 bases between them.

This chain connects TRBV10-3 to TRBJ1-2; the D gene is possibly TRBD1 (6 bases). This CDR3 spans 14 amino acids. The germline V gene has CDR1 ENHRY and CDR2 SYGVKD. V lost 6 bases and J 4 bases, leaving 15 bases between the germline ends. The CDR3 DNA is TGTGCCATCAGAAGAGACAGGCGCTTCTATGGCTACACCTTC. It yields the protein CAIRRDRRFYGYTF.

This clonotype was detected a few times. The chain is built from TRBV28 and TRBJ1-4, with 7 bases identical to TRBD1. This CDR3 contains 14 residues. V trimming: 6 bases; J trimming: 3 bases; junction bases outside the gene matches: 4. Germline V gives CDR1 MDHEN, CDR2 SYDVKM. The CDR3 nucleotides read TGTGCCAGCAGCTTCACAGGGGCTAATGAAAAACTGTTTTTT. Its protein is CASSFTGANEKLFF. Based on the CDR3 plus reference TRBV28 and TRBJ1-4, the full variable domain is DVKVTQSSRYLVKRTGEKVFLECVQDMDHENMFWYRQDPGLGLRLIYFSYDVKMKEKGDIPEGYSVSREKKERFSLILESASTNQTSMYLCASSFTGANEKLFFGSGTQLSVL.

The genes are TRBV12-3 or TRBV12-4 and TRBJ2-5, with 7 bases aligning to TRBD1. Trimming removed 11 bases from V and 5 bases from J; junction bases left unmatched: 14. This CDR3 contains 14 residues. The CDR3 coding sequence is TGTGCCTGGCTCCGGGACAGCAGATGGGAGACCCAGTACTTC. This gives the protein CAWLRDSRWETQYF.

The chain couples TRBV14 to TRBJ1-1; no definite D call. CDR3 length: 16 amino acids. From germline, CDR1 is SGHDN and CDR2 FVKESK. Trimming took 1 base from V and 1 from J, leaving 13 bases between them. In DNA form, the CDR3 reads TGTGCCAGCAGCCAAGTAGGACTGTTACAGAACACTGAAGCTTTCTTT. This sequence encodes CASSQVGLLQNTEAFF.

This clonotype was seen only a few times. The V call is TRBV14, the J call TRBJ2-7; the D call may be TRBD1 or TRBD2 (6 bases each). Germline-derived CDR1 and CDR2 are SGHDN and FVKESK. The V end was cut by 4 bases, the J end by 6 bases, with 13 bases between. There are 13 residues in the CDR3. CDR3: CASSLRGVGEQYV. The CDR3 DNA reads as TGTGCCAGCAGCCTGAGGGGGGTAGGCGAGCAGTACGTC.

This clonotype was seen only a few times. The genes are TRBV28 and TRBJ2-7, with TRBD2 matching 7 bases. This CDR3 has 15 residues. Germline V lookup: CDR1 MDHEN, CDR2 SYDVKM. J gave up 3 bases and V 5 bases, and 10 bases lay outside the gene matches. Here the CDR3 reads CASSRSVPGGYEQYF. CDR3 DNA: TGTGCCAGCAGTCGGTCGGTGCCGGGGGGCTACGAGCAGTACTTC.

This clonotype was seen at least ten times. The DNA of the CDR3 is TGCGCCAGCAGCTTCCGATTTCTAGCGGGGGACTACAATGAGCAGTTCTTC. It yields the protein CASSFRFLAGDYNEQFF. This chain uses TRBV4-1 with TRBJ2-1; the match to TRBD2 covers 10 bases. The CDR3 sequence is 17 residues long. V lost 5 bases, J lost 3 bases, and 10 bases stayed unmatched. The germline gives CDR1 MGHRA, CDR2 YSYEKL.

In its sample, this clonotype was seen a few times. The chain uses TRBV6-1 and TRBJ2-3, with D hard to call. CDR1 is MNHNS and CDR2 is SASEGT in the germline V gene. The CDR3 spans 12 residues. Trimming shortened V by 10 bases and J by 4 bases, and 12 bases separated the two germline ends. The CDR3 coding sequence is TGTGCCACCAAGGGCGTACCAGATACGCAGTATTTT. Protein: CATKGVPDTQYF.

This clonotype was seen a single time. The genes are TRBV19 and TRBJ2-6; D possibly corresponds to TRBD2 (5 bases). The V gene's germline CDR1 is LNHDA and CDR2 SQIVND (reference sequence). Between the trimmed V and J ends, which lost 3 bases and 3 bases, there was a span of 6 bases. This CDR3 has 14 amino acids. The CDR3 protein is CASSMRVGANVLTF. CDR3 DNA sequence: TGTGCCAGTAGTATGCGGGTTGGGGCCAACGTCCTGACTTTC.

The CDR3 region has the DNA TGTGCCAGCAGCTACCAGGGACTAACTTCCTACGAGCAGTACGTC. Residues: CASSYQGLTSYEQYV. The chain recombines TRBV6-2 or TRBV6-3 with TRBJ2-7, with 7 bases identical to TRBD2. The germline V gene has CDR1 MNHEY and CDR2 SVGEGT. With V trimmed by 6 bases and J by 1 base, 9 bases remained unmatched. This CDR3 region has 15 residues.

This clonotype was counted a few times. The chain recombines TRBV9 with TRBJ2-2; possibly TRBD2 for D (6 bases). V lost 2 bases and J 7 bases, leaving 12 bases between the germline ends. The germline gives CDR1 SGDLS, CDR2 YYNGEE. The CDR3 is 14 amino acids. Written as DNA, the CDR3 is TGTGCCAGCAGCGTGCTAGCGAGTGACGGGGAGCTGTTTTTT. Translation gives CASSVLASDGELFF.

The rearrangement joins TRBV4-3 to TRBJ1-6, with a weak D call TRBD1 (6 bases). V was pared by 1 base and J by 6 bases, with 16 bases between. This CDR3 has 17 amino acids. Germline-derived CDR1 and CDR2 are LGHNA and YSLEER. The CDR3 sequence is CASSQGRVGGGNSPLHF. The CDR3 DNA reads as TGCGCCAGCAGCCAAGGAAGAGTTGGAGGGGGTAATTCACCCCTCCACTTT.